The present TCR beta chain was sequenced within a study of cytomegalovirus exposure and HLA in healthy donors. Regarding the study as a whole: According to a later analysis, donors in an Asian-associated ancestry cluster reportedly had fewer N-insertions than the roughly 640-donor mean. In a later analysis, HLA-associated TCR beta chains were more clonally expanded than equally common others.

Remarks on this clone: Its antigen is still unknown.

All the people who gave samples were healthy bone marrow donors. There are 17 residues in the CDR3. The ends lost 5 bases at V and 7 bases at J; junction bases unmatched: 15. Germline loops: CDR1 SEHNR, CDR2 FQNEAQ (reference sequence). The PCR made use of 60 Vbeta and 13 Jbeta primers. Measured with immunoSEQ multiplex PCR; TCRdb has only the in-frame clones, and not every one. The sample holds 200,000 to 250,000 clones; over 80% are singletons and the top ten take 0.71%. This chain joins TRBV7-9 and TRBJ2-7; TRBD1 agrees at 12 bases. The receptor was derived from a boy between 2 and 10 years old in good health and CMV-seronegative. The sample taken for sequencing was PBMCs. This chain's CDR3 is CASSPSWDRGLLWEQYF. The CDR3, as DNA: TGTGCCAGCAGCCCAAGCTGGGACAGGGGGCTTTTGTGGGAGCAGTACTTC.